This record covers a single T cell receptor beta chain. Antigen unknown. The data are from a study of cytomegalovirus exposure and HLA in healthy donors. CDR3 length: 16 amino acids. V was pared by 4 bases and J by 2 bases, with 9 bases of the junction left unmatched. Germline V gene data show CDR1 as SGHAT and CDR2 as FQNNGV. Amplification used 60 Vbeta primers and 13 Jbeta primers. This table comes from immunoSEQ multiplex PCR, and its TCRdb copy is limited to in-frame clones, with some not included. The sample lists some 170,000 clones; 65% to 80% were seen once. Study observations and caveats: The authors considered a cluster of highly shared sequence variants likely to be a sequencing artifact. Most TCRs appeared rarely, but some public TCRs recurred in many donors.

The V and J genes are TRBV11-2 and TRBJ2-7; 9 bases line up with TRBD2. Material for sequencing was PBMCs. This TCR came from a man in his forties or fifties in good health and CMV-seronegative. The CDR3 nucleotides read TGTGCCAGCAGCTCCACCATAGCGGGGGACCCCTACGAGCAGTACTTC. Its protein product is CASSSTIAGDPYEQYF.